This T cell receptor (beta chain) originates from a study of T cell repertoires in cytomegalovirus infection. Study details: It can be stated that public TCR beta signatures indicated CMV infection as well as a matching HLA type.

In this sample, this clonotype turned up many times. Its cognate antigen is unknown. General observations from the study: Predominance within the ex vivo response was attributable to HLA-C-restricted CMV-specific TCR beta clonotypes.

Each CDR3 protein gets one entry after TCRdb re-called the reads with MiXCR. The repertoire holds fewer than 550,000 distinct CDR3 sequences, with 11% as singletons. This CDR3 region has 13 residues. From germline, CDR1 is MNHEY and CDR2 SMNVEV (reference sequence). Trimming took 3 bases from V and 8 from J, leaving 14 bases between them. The specimen was PBMCs. The gene calls are TRBV27 and TRBJ2-7; D gene unclear. This TCR derives from a human donor in good health (CMV status not recorded). Some clones in this sample may be carry-over from other donors' samples. The CDR3 here is CASSFSSALQQYF. The CDR3 nucleotides read TGTGCCAGCAGTTTCTCCTCCGCCCTCCAGCAGTACTTC.